The rows below give T cell receptor beta chains drawn from one sample of a study of sequential checkpoint blockade in melanoma. The table came from immunoSEQ multiplex PCR; TCRdb's copy has only in-frame clones and leaves some out. This table has 17,000 or so clones, approximately 73% appearing once. The material was CD8+ T cells sorted from blood (inferred from file names), obtained from a patient given nivolumab and ipilimumab in sequence. Receptor source: a human donor with melanoma. Both conserved end residues are trimmed from each CDR3.

J: TRBJ2-7
V: TRBV5-5
CDR3: ASSLWQGLHEQY

J: TRBJ1-1
V: TRBV27
CDR3: ASSLGGGPTEAF

J: TRBJ1-6
V: TRBV28
CDR3: ASSPRGGQSPLH

J: TRBJ1-2
V: TRBV4-2
CDR3: ASSQLPGSNYGYT

J: TRBJ1-1
V: TRBV9
CDR3: ASSPGEGTEAF

J: TRBJ2-5
V: TRBV7-9
CDR3: ASSSSQRGSKETQY

J: TRBJ2-7
V: TRBV10-2
CDR3: ASGTSGSYEQY

J: TRBJ2-1
V: TRBV9
CDR3: ASSTLGSGRFDEQF

J: TRBJ2-7
V: TRBV27
CDR3: ASSPREVWSYEQY

J: TRBJ2-1
V: TRBV6-4
CDR3: ASSATGTSYNEQF

J: TRBJ1-1
V: TRBV5-1
CDR3: ASSFDRVAEFTEAF

J: TRBJ2-7
V: TRBV7-3
CDR3: ASSLGLSYEQY